This passage covers 31 T cell receptor beta chains from one sample sequenced in a study of blood T cell repertoires in COVID-19. Produced via immunoSEQ multiplex PCR; TCRdb's table is partial and in-frame only. Of about 99,000 clones in the sample, about 92% were seen once. The specimen sequenced was peripheral blood. The receptors here all came from a woman aged 80 or over in a cohort sampled during active COVID-19.

The chain is built from TRBV19 and TRBJ1-1, with D perhaps TRBD1 (5 bases). With 9 bases removed from V and 8 bases from J, the gap between germline ends came to 16 bases. The CDR3 runs 12 residues. Germline V gene sequence: CDR1 LNHDA, CDR2 SQIVND (reference sequence). The CDR3, as DNA: TGTGCCAGCAGCTTCGGGGGGGGAGAAGCTTTCTTT. It specifies CASSFGGGEAFF.

This sequence joins TRBV5-6 and TRBJ1-4; D remains unclear. This CDR3 region has 18 residues. V lost 1 base, J lost 0 bases, and 16 bases lay in between. Germline V gene lookup returns CDR1 SGHDT and CDR2 YYEEEE. CDR3 in amino acids: CASSLLITAPATNEKLFF. Written as DNA, the CDR3 is TGTGCCAGCAGCTTGCTTATAACAGCCCCTGCAACTAATGAAAAACTGTTTTTT.

The chain links TRBV3-1 (or the pseudogene TRBV3-2) to TRBJ1-2; 7 bases fit TRBD1. V shed 5 bases and J 8 bases; nucleotides not matched to a gene: 5. The CDR3 spans 12 residues. In germline, CDR1 is LGHDT, CDR2 YNNKEL (reference sequence). The CDR3 loop is CASSDRAGGYTF. The CDR3 DNA is TGTGCCAGCAGCGACAGGGCAGGAGGCTACACCTTC.

This chain connects TRBV19 to TRBJ1-5, with 8 bases lining up with TRBD1. The length of the CDR3 is 16 residues. J lost 2 bases, V lost 5 bases, and 8 bases had no gene match. CDR1 and CDR2 (germline): LNHDA, SQIVND (reference sequence). The CDR3 sequence is CASSVMTGVGNQPQHF. CDR3 sequence (DNA): TGTGCCAGTAGTGTGATGACAGGGGTTGGCAATCAGCCCCAGCATTTT.

This clone turned up a few times. This rearrangement joins TRBV27 to TRBJ2-2, with D maybe TRBD1 (5 bases). In germline, CDR1 is MNHEY, CDR2 SMNVEV (reference sequence). The ends were cut back, 6 bases at V and 2 bases at J, with 7 bases in the middle. The CDR3 is 13 amino acids. The CDR3 sequence is CASRTVNTGELFF. The CDR3 coding sequence is TGTGCCAGCAGGACAGTAAACACCGGGGAGCTGTTTTTT.

The chain recombines TRBV6-5 with TRBJ2-7; 7 nucleotides align to TRBD2. Germline loops: CDR1 MNHEY, CDR2 SVGAGI. V was clipped by 4 bases and J by 6 bases; unmatched bases: 9. This CDR3 comprises 14 residues. CDR3 nucleotide sequence: TGTGCCAGCAGTTTGGTAAGGGGAGGGGTCGAGCAGTACTTC. Protein sequence: CASSLVRGGVEQYF.

The V and J genes are TRBV27 and TRBJ2-7, with a possible D match to TRBD2 (5 bases). The CDR3 loop spans 15 amino acids. V dropped 1 base and J dropped 1 base, with 11 bases sitting between them. From germline, CDR1 is MNHEY and CDR2 SMNVEV (reference sequence). In nucleotides, the CDR3 is TGTGCCAGCAGTTTATGGGGTAGCGTATCCTACGAGCAGTACTTC. Translated: CASSLWGSVSYEQYF.

The rearrangement uses TRBV7-9 and TRBJ1-2; 8 nucleotides align to TRBD1. Trimming cost V 8 bases and J 8 bases; bases outside gene matches: 10. The CDR3 sequence is 13 residues long. Looked up from germline, CDR1 is SEHNR and CDR2 is FQNEAQ (reference sequence). In DNA form, the CDR3 reads TGTGCCAGCGAACAGGGGGAGCTACGAGGCTACACCTTC. Translating it yields CASEQGELRGYTF. Drawing the rest from reference TRBV7-9 and TRBJ1-2, the complete variable domain is DTGVSQNPRHKITKRGQNVTFRCDPISEHNRLYWYRQTLGQGPEFLTYFQNEAQLEKSRLLSDRFSAERPKGSFSTLEIQRTEQGDSAMYLCASEQGELRGYTFGSGTRLTVV.

J is TRBJ2-5 and V is TRBV2; 9 bases map to TRBD1. The ends lost 8 bases at V and 4 bases at J; junction bases unmatched: 5. The CDR3 covers 13 residues. Germline values: CDR1 SNHLY, CDR2 FYNNEI. The DNA for the CDR3 is TGTGCCAGCGGACAGGGGACTGGAGAGACCCAGTACTTC. This codes for CASGQGTGETQYF.

J is TRBJ2-3 and V is TRBV7-9, with 9 bases matching TRBD2. There are 16 residues in the CDR3. With 0 bases clipped from V and 5 bases from J, the junction kept 6 bases outside the gene matches. Germline V gives CDR1 SEHNR, CDR2 FQNEAQ (reference sequence). This CDR3 is CASSLAGGRALDTQYF. The DNA for the CDR3 is TGTGCCAGCAGCTTAGCGGGCGGGAGGGCCTTAGATACGCAGTATTTT. Supplemented by reference TRBV7-9 and TRBJ2-3, the full variable domain reads DTGVSQNPRHKITKRGQNVTFRCDPISEHNRLYWYRQTLGQGPEFLTYFQNEAQLEKSRLLSDRFSAERPKGSFSTLEIQRTEQGDSAMYLCASSLAGGRALDTQYFGPGTRLTVL.

This sequence joins TRBV19 and TRBJ2-7; D is perhaps TRBD1 (6 bases). This CDR3 spans 15 amino acids. V lost 3 bases and J lost 2, with 14 bases in between. Per the germline V gene, CDR1 is LNHDA and CDR2 is SQIVND (reference sequence). The CDR3 nucleotides are TGTGCCAGTAGTATTGGGCAGGGGTCCCCCTACGAGCAGTACTTC. This sequence encodes CASSIGQGSPYEQYF.

V usage is TRBV5-4 and J usage is TRBJ1-2; D gene unclear. Looked up from germline, CDR1 is SGHNT and CDR2 is YYREEE (reference sequence). V was pared by 4 bases and J by 14 bases, with 18 bases between. CDR3 length equals 12 residues. The CDR3 bases are TGTGCCAGCAGCCCTGCGAGCGGGGAGGAAACCTTC. Its protein is CASSPASGEETF.

The chain carries TRBV20-1 and TRBJ1-5, with D tentatively TRBD1 (5 bases). The V gene lost 3 bases and the J gene lost 0 bases, with 15 bases spanning the gap. The CDR3 is made up of 16 amino acids. The germline V gene encodes CDR1 DFQATT and CDR2 SNEGSKA (reference sequence). CDR3 coding DNA: TGCAGTGCTAGTGGTGGGGGGTCCAATAGCAATCAGCCCCAGCATTTT. This translates into CSASGGGSNSNQPQHF.

The chain employs TRBV20-1 and TRBJ2-1, with 10 bases that match TRBD2. The CDR3 totals 16 residues. V lost 3 bases, J lost 0 bases, and 5 bases stayed unmatched. CDR1 and CDR2 from the germline V gene are DFQATT and SNEGSKA (reference sequence). The CDR3 spells CSASGASGGSYNEQFF. Written as DNA, the CDR3 is TGCAGTGCTAGTGGGGCTAGCGGGGGCTCCTACAATGAGCAGTTCTTC.

The V and J genes are TRBV6-5 and TRBJ2-2; D ambiguous. CDR3 length: 12 amino acids. Germline V gene sequence: CDR1 MNHEY, CDR2 SVGAGI. Trimming stripped 5 bases from V and 7 bases from J, with 8 bases between. The CDR3 region has the DNA TGTGCCAGCAGTCTAGATGGCGGGGAGCTGTTTTTT. This translates into CASSLDGGELFF.

The rearrangement joins TRBV5-4 to TRBJ1-6; TRBD1 agrees at 9 bases. V lost 0 bases and J lost 9; bases outside the gene matches: 4. Germline CDR1 reads SGHNT; CDR2 reads YYREEE (reference sequence). The CDR3 length is 15 residues. DNA for the CDR3: TGTGCCAGCAGCTTGGGGGACAGGGTTGGTTCACCCCTCCACTTT. It encodes CASSLGDRVGSPLHF.

This clone was counted only a few times. The rearrangement joins TRBV28 to TRBJ1-5; no clear D. This CDR3 has 12 amino acids. Trimming pared 5 bases from V and 5 bases from J, leaving 7 bases between. Germline CDR1 MDHEN, CDR2 SYDVKM. Here the CDR3 reads CASSLRDQPQHF. The CDR3 nucleotides read TGTGCCAGCAGTCTACGGGATCAGCCCCAGCATTTT.

J is TRBJ1-2 and V is TRBV2, with 9 bases matching TRBD1. With V trimmed by 1 base and J by 5 bases, 5 bases remained unmatched. This CDR3 comprises 15 residues. The germline V gene has CDR1 SNHLY and CDR2 FYNNEI. The CDR3 DNA follows: TGTGCCAGCAGTGAAGGGGTACAGGGGGCATATGGCTACACCTTC. This sequence encodes CASSEGVQGAYGYTF.

V is TRBV5-4 and J is TRBJ2-1, with 11 bases that match TRBD2. With 3 bases clipped from V and 3 bases from J, the junction kept 8 bases outside the gene matches. The CDR3 is made up of 17 amino acids. From germline, CDR1 is SGHNT and CDR2 YYREEE (reference sequence). The CDR3, as DNA: TGTGCCAGCAGCTCAGGCGTAGCGGGGGGGATCTACAATGAGCAGTTCTTC. This encodes CASSSGVAGGIYNEQFF.

The genes are TRBV27 and TRBJ2-7; 11 bases are a match to TRBD2. The CDR3 runs to 14 residues. Germline CDR1 and CDR2: MNHEY and SMNVEV (reference sequence). J lost 7 bases, V lost 5 bases, and 7 bases had no gene match. The CDR3 bases are TGTGCCAGCAGTCTGGGAGGGACTAGCGGAGAGCAGTACTTC. This translates into CASSLGGTSGEQYF.

V is TRBV29-1 and J is TRBJ1-5, with D perhaps matching TRBD1 (6 bases). The germline CDR1 and CDR2 sequences are SQVTM and ANQGSEA. V lost 6 bases and J 2 bases, leaving 8 bases between the germline ends. The CDR3 runs to 12 residues. CDR3 sequence: CSVGGGNQPQHF. CDR3 in DNA: TGCAGCGTAGGGGGAGGCAATCAGCCCCAGCATTTT.

The V gene is TRBV19, the J gene TRBJ2-5, with a possible D match to TRBD1 (7 bases). Germline CDR1 LNHDA, CDR2 SQIVND (reference sequence). V shed 5 bases and J shed 1 base, with 14 bases lying between them. The CDR3 has 15 amino acids. For the CDR3, the DNA is TGTGCCAGTAGTCTCCAGGGGGGTTTCCAAGAGACCCAGTACTTC. Translated: CASSLQGGFQETQYF.

The chain carries TRBV10-3 and TRBJ1-4, with a weak D call TRBD1 (5 bases). Germline assignment: CDR1 ENHRY and CDR2 SYGVKD. CDR3 size: 14 residues. Trimming shortened V by 6 bases and J by 6 bases, and 14 bases separated the two germline ends. CDR3 sequence: CAISGGGSDEKLFF. CDR3 in DNA: TGTGCCATCAGCGGCGGGGGGTCTGATGAAAAACTGTTTTTT.

The chain couples TRBV24-1 to TRBJ2-7; a weak D match, TRBD1 (6 bases). Trimming took off 4 bases at V and 5 bases at J, with 14 bases between the two ends. This CDR3 is 14 amino acids long. From germline, CDR1 is KGHDR and CDR2 SFDVKD. Written as DNA, the CDR3 is TGTGCCACCAGTGACCCACAGGGTGTCAACGAGCAGTACTTC. It codes for CATSDPQGVNEQYF.

The chain couples TRBV29-1 to TRBJ1-2; D possibly corresponds to TRBD1 (6 bases). The V gene lost 1 base and the J gene lost 4 bases, with 13 bases spanning the gap. Per the germline V gene, CDR1 is SQVTM and CDR2 is ANQGSEA. The CDR3 is 14 residues long. As DNA, the CDR3 is TGCAGCGTTGAAGCCACCGGGACACCCTATGGCTACACCTTC. It codes for CSVEATGTPYGYTF.

This chain links TRBV5-1 with TRBJ2-3; TRBD1 is a possible D gene (6 bases). Germline loops: CDR1 SGHRS, CDR2 YFSETQ. There are 15 residues in the CDR3. V was cut by 1 base and J by 1 base, with 10 bases left in between. CDR3 residues: CASSLQGYGTDTQYF. For the CDR3, the DNA is TGCGCCAGCAGCTTGCAGGGGTACGGCACAGATACGCAGTATTTT.

The rearrangement links TRBV7-3 to TRBJ2-1; 7 bases align to TRBD1. The CDR3 is 15 amino acids. Losses at the gene ends were 5 bases for V and 5 bases for J; bases not matched to a gene: 9. Germline V lookup: CDR1 SGHTA, CDR2 FQGTGA. CDR3 sequence reads: CASSLHKGADNEQFF. The DNA of the CDR3 is TGTGCCAGCAGCCTCCACAAGGGGGCAGACAATGAGCAGTTCTTC. Based on the CDR3 plus reference TRBV7-3 and TRBJ2-1, the full variable domain is GAGVSQTPSNKVTEKGKYVELRCDPISGHTALYWYRQSLGQGPEFLIYFQGTGAADDSGLPNDRFFAVRPEGSVSTLKIQRTERGDSAVYLCASSLHKGADNEQFFGPGTRLTVL.

The gene calls are TRBV5-1 and TRBJ1-3; the match to TRBD1 covers 10 bases. CDR3 length: 18 residues. In germline, CDR1 is SGHRS, CDR2 YFSETQ. V lost 4 bases and J lost 4; bases outside the gene matches: 14. This CDR3 is CASSPQLTRTGGGNTIYF. The CDR3 DNA is TGCGCCAGCAGCCCCCAATTGACTCGGACAGGGGGAGGAAACACCATATATTTT.

With regard to this clone: Mismatch with germline at one junction end may stem from a read error. The chain carries TRBV7-7 and TRBJ2-7; TRBD2 agrees at 8 bases. CDR3 length equals 15 residues. In germline, CDR1 is SSHAT, CDR2 FNYEAQ (reference sequence). The CDR3 reads CASSPERESAYEQYF. DNA of the CDR3: TGTGCTAGCAGCCCAGAGCGGGAGTCTGCGTACGAGCAGTACTTC.

V usage is TRBV10-1 and J usage is TRBJ2-5; D uncertain. CDR3 length: 13 residues. The germline V gene encodes CDR1 WNHNN and CDR2 SYGVQD (reference sequence). The V gene lost 3 bases and the J gene lost 6 bases, with 11 bases spanning the gap. For the CDR3, the DNA is TGCGCCAGCAGTGAAGGCGGTGCAAAGACCCAGTACTTC. It encodes CASSEGGAKTQYF.

The J gene is TRBJ1-1, the V gene TRBV10-3; 8 bases align to TRBD1. Germline V gives CDR1 ENHRY, CDR2 SYGVKD. Trimming took 4 bases from V and 5 from J; bases not matched to a gene: 9. The CDR3 has 15 amino acids. CDR3 in DNA: TGTGCCATCAGTGGAGGGGGACAGGCGGATACTGAAGCTTTCTTT. It translates to CAISGGGQADTEAFF.